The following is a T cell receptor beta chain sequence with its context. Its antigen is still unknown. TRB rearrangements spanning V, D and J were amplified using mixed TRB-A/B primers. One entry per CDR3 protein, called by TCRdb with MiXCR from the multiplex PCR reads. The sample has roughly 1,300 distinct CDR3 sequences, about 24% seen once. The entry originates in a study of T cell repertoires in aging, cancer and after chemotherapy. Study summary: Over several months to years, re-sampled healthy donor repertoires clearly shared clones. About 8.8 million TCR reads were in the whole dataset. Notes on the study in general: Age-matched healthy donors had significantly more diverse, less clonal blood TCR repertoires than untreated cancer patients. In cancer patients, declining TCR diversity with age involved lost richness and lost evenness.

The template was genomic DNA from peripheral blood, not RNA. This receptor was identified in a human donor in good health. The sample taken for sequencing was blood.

This CDR3 is CASSFWTEAFF. CDR3 nucleotide sequence: TGTGCCAGCAGTTTTTGGACTGAAGCTTTCTTT. The chain is built from TRBV6-2 or TRBV6-3 and TRBJ1-1; unclear D gene. CDR1 and CDR2 (germline): MNHEY, SVGEGT. Trimming pared 4 bases from V and 5 bases from J, leaving 5 bases between. This CDR3 is built from 11 residues.